One sample yielded the 8 T cell receptor beta chains listed below, sequenced in a study of blood T cell repertoires in COVID-19. Method: immunoSEQ multiplex PCR; TCRdb's copy keeps in-frame clones and lacks some. Found here are 350,000 or so clones, around 82% of them singletons; the top ten hold 2.5% to 3%. Sequencing was done on a sample of peripheral blood. All receptors come from a man aged 25-40 years with active or convalescent COVID-19.

This clone was seen more than once but under ten times. This chain uses TRBV4-3 with TRBJ2-1; 7 bases align to TRBD2. V was pared by 0 bases and J by 2 bases, with 7 bases of the junction left unmatched. Germline assignment: CDR1 LGHNA and CDR2 YSLEER. The CDR3 length is 17 residues. The DNA for the CDR3 is TGCGCCAGCAGCCAAGATACTACTAGCGCCGCCTACAATGAGCAGTTCTTC. Protein sequence: CASSQDTTSAAYNEQFF.

The chain links TRBV9 to TRBJ2-2; TRBD2 agrees at 7 bases. Trimming removed 4 bases from V and 2 bases from J; junction bases left unmatched: 8. Germline values: CDR1 SGDLS, CDR2 YYNGEE. CDR3 length: 16 amino acids. DNA for the CDR3: TGTGCCAGCAGCAAGTCCTCTAGCGGTAACACCGGGGAGCTGTTTTTT. Amino acid sequence: CASSKSSSGNTGELFF.

The chain combines TRBV10-3 with TRBJ2-1; tentatively, D is TRBD2 (5 bases). The germline gives CDR1 ENHRY, CDR2 SYGVKD. The CDR3 is 14 residues long. V shed 7 bases and J shed 4 bases, with 14 bases lying between them. The CDR3 reads CAITQSSGYNEQFF. In nucleotides, the CDR3 is TGTGCCATCACGCAGTCAAGCGGTTACAATGAGCAGTTCTTC.

J is TRBJ2-7 and V is TRBV6-2 or TRBV6-3; 10 bases map to TRBD2. This CDR3 is built from 16 residues. CDR1 MNHEY and CDR2 SVGEGT come from the germline V gene. The V and J ends lost 1 base and 2 bases, in that order; junction bases with no gene match: 5. The CDR3: CASSYWEREGPYEQYF. Here the CDR3 DNA reads TGTGCCAGCAGTTACTGGGAGCGGGAGGGCCCCTACGAGCAGTACTTC.

This clone was detected only a few times. The chain links TRBV28 to TRBJ2-2; possibly TRBD2 for D (6 bases). Germline lookup yields CDR1 MDHEN and CDR2 SYDVKM. The CDR3 is made up of 16 amino acids. Trimming took 5 bases from V and 5 from J, leaving 18 bases between them. This CDR3 is CASSPPRRGPTGELFF. The CDR3 bases are TGTGCCAGCAGTCCCCCCAGGAGGGGCCCTACCGGGGAGCTGTTTTTT.

The chain employs TRBV5-1 and TRBJ1-1; D uncertain. The V and J ends lost 7 bases and 2 bases respectively, with 15 bases between them. From germline, CDR1 is SGHRS and CDR2 YFSETQ. This CDR3 contains 14 residues. The CDR3 spells CASRRRGTNTEAFF. DNA of the CDR3: TGCGCCAGCCGCCGCCGGGGAACAAACACTGAAGCTTTCTTT.

This clone appeared a few times. V is TRBV5-8 and J is TRBJ2-1; unclear D gene. Germline assignment: CDR1 SGHTS and CDR2 YDEGEE. The CDR3 has 12 residues. Trimming pared 2 bases from V and 4 bases from J, leaving 4 bases between. The CDR3 DNA reads as TGTGCCAGCAGCTTTGAGTACAATGAGCAGTTCTTC. Encoded protein: CASSFEYNEQFF.

V is TRBV24-1 and J is TRBJ1-2, with TRBD1 as a possible D gene (6 bases). Germline CDR1 and CDR2: KGHDR and SFDVKD. The CDR3 contains 14 residues. Trimming removed 7 bases from V and 1 base from J, with 12 bases in between. The CDR3 reads CATSSVRGNYGYTF. Here the CDR3 DNA reads TGTGCCACCAGCTCAGTCAGGGGTAACTATGGCTACACCTTC.